This TCR beta chain appears in the sequencing data of a study of beta chain features in type 1 diabetes. Each donor gave one heparinised blood draw averaging approximately 120 mL. Study-level findings and limits: TCRB CDR3s from Type 1 diabetes patients were moderately but significantly shorter in all four CD4+ subsets.

In its sample, this clone was seen a few times. Its matching antigen is unknown. As every portion of the isolated RNA was reverse transcribed, the sequencing read expressed TCRB transcripts. The data were produced by immunoSEQ multiplex PCR, yet TCRdb's version contains in-frame clones alone and is incomplete. The sample comprises a few hundred thousand clones, roughly 14% of which are singletons, and about 0.016% rests with the top ten. The origin of this receptor is a woman aged 18-30 years with type 1 diabetes. Material for sequencing was naive CD4+ T cells from blood.

The CDR3 protein is CASSLTDTQYF. CDR3 nucleotide sequence: TGTGCCAGCAGCCTAACAGATACGCAGTATTTT. The V gene is TRBV7-6, the J gene TRBJ2-3; D call uncertain. Trimming shortened V by 5 bases and J by 3 bases, and 3 bases separated the two germline ends. The CDR3 loop spans 11 amino acids. CDR1 SGHVS and CDR2 FNYEAQ come from the germline V gene.